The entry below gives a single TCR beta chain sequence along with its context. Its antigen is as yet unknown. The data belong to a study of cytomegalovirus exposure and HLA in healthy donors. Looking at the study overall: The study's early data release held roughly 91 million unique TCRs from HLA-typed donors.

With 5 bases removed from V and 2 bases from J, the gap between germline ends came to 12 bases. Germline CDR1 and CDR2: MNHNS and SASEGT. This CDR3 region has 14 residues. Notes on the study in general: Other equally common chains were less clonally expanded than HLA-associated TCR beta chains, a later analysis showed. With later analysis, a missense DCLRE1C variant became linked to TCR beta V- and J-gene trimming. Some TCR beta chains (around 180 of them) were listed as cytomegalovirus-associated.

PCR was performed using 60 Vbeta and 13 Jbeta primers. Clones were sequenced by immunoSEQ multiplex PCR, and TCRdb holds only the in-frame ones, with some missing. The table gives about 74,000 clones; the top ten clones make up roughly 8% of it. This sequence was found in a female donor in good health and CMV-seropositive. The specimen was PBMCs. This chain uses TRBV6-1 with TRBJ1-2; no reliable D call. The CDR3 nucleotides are TGTGCCAGCAGTCAAACGTCGGGGAACTATGGCTACACCTTC. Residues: CASSQTSGNYGYTF.